The TCR beta chain under discussion was sequenced for a study of cytomegalovirus exposure and HLA in healthy donors. Use of 60 Vbeta and 13 Jbeta primers characterized the PCR. The repertoire was sequenced with immunoSEQ multiplex PCR; TCRdb's copy has only in-frame clones and lacks some. The data contain about 120,000 clones, over 60% of them seen just once; the ten biggest clones take up roughly 9.7%. The CDR3 extends over 13 amino acids. Between the trimmed V and J ends, which lost 1 base and 5 bases, there was a span of 8 bases. Germline V lookup: CDR1 MNHNS, CDR2 SASEGT. Regarding the study as a whole: The study listed around 150 cytomegalovirus-associated TCR beta chains. Sequencing depth across donors, presence/absence analyses assumed, was roughly uniform. Earlier findings revealed that most TCR beta V segments proved productive either about 87% or about 30% of the time.

On this clone itself: Its antigen is unknown.

The rearrangement uses TRBV6-1 and TRBJ1-2, with unresolved D. The sample consisted of PBMCs. The sequence came from a man between 40 and 49 years old in good health and CMV-seropositive. The CDR3 is CASSEGYRYGYTF. Here the CDR3 DNA reads TGTGCCAGCAGTGAAGGGTACAGATATGGCTACACCTTC.